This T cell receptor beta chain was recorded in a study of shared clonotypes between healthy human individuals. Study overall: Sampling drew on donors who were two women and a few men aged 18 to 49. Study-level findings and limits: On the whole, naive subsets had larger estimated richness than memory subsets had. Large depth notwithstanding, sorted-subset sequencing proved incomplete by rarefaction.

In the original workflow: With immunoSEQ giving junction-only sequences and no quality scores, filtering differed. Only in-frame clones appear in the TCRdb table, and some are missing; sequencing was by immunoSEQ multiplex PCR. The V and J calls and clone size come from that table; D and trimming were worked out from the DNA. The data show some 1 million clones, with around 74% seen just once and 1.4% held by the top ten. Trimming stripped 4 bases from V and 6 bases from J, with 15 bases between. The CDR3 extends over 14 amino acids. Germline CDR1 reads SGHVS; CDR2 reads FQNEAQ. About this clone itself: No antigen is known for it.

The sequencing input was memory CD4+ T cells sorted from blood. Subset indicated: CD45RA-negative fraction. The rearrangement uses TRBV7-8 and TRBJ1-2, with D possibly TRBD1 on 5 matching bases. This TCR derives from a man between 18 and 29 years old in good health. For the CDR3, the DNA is TGTGCCAGCAGCTCCCCCCCTGGGACGAATGGCTACACCTTC. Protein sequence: CASSSPPGTNGYTF.